This entry lists 7 T cell receptor beta chains sequenced from one sample in a study of radiotherapy plus CTLA-4 blockade in lung cancer. TCRdb keeps only in-frame clones here, not all; method: immunoSEQ multiplex PCR. The sample records tens of thousands of clones, approximately 77% being singletons. The material sequenced was peripheral blood, taken from a patient treated with radiotherapy plus ipilimumab. These receptors were taken from a human donor with non-small cell lung cancer that progressed on radiotherapy plus ipilimumab.

This clone was seen only a few times. The chain carries TRBV14 and TRBJ1-5; D call uncertain. Per germline, CDR1 SGHDN and CDR2 FVKESK. V was shortened by 0 bases and J by 5 bases, with 14 bases between the two germline ends. The CDR3 covers 16 residues. The DNA of the CDR3 is TGTGCCAGCAGCCAAGATAAAGAACAGCCTTATCAGCCCCAGCATTTT. Translating gives CASSQDKEQPYQPQHF.

V gene TRBV5-6 combines with J gene TRBJ1-2, with TRBD1 as a possible D gene (5 bases). Trimming cost V 5 bases and J 8 bases, with 16 bases left between them. The CDR3 sequence is 13 residues long. Germline assignment: CDR1 SGHDT and CDR2 YYEEEE. Written as DNA, the CDR3 is TGTGCCAGCAGTTCAGGGACGTCGGCCGGCTACACCTTC. Translating it yields CASSSGTSAGYTF.

The chain employs TRBV19 and TRBJ1-4; D may be TRBD1 (6 bases). Trimming stripped 3 bases from V and 3 bases from J, with 11 bases between. Germline V gene data show CDR1 as LNHDA and CDR2 as SQIVND (reference sequence). The CDR3 is made up of 15 amino acids. The CDR3 reads CASSMTGLSNEKLFF. The CDR3 bases are TGTGCCAGTAGTATGACAGGCCTCTCTAATGAAAAACTGTTTTTT.

V and J are TRBV27 and TRBJ1-2; D remains unclear. The CDR3 is 13 residues long. V was pared by 0 bases and J by 10 bases, with 12 bases between. CDR1 is MNHEY, CDR2 SMNVEV, per germline (reference sequence). The CDR3 nucleotides read TGTGCCAGCAGTTTATCGGGAGAACCGGACTACACCTTC. Translated: CASSLSGEPDYTF.

V usage is TRBV5-1 and J usage is TRBJ1-1, with D possibly matching TRBD1 (6 bases). CDR3 size: 12 residues. V was cut by 1 base and J by 7 bases, with 8 bases left in between. CDR1 and CDR2 (germline): SGHRS, YFSETQ. The CDR3 reads CASSLRGNEAFF. DNA of the CDR3: TGCGCCAGCAGCTTGAGGGGGAATGAAGCTTTCTTT.

V gene TRBV7-8 combines with J gene TRBJ2-5, with unresolved D. Germline V gene data show CDR1 as SGHVS and CDR2 as FQNEAQ. The CDR3 runs 15 residues. Trimming stripped 5 bases from V and 0 bases from J, with 13 bases between. CDR3 protein: CASSLSLGYQETQYF. The CDR3 nucleotides are TGTGCCAGCAGCCTAAGCTTGGGGTACCAAGAGACCCAGTACTTC.

The chain carries TRBV10-3 and TRBJ1-5, with D possibly matching TRBD1 (5 bases). The CDR3 consists of 13 residues. V dropped 6 bases and J dropped 3 bases, with 9 bases sitting between them. Germline values: CDR1 ENHRY, CDR2 SYGVKD. The CDR3 loop reads CAIREGYNQPQHF. The CDR3 DNA reads as TGTGCCATCAGGGAGGGGTACAATCAGCCCCAGCATTTT.